This T cell receptor beta chain was captured by sequencing in a study of shared clonotypes between healthy human individuals. Points from the study as a whole: Relative to memory subsets, naive subsets generally showed larger estimated richness.

The CDR3 contains 13 residues. In germline, CDR1 is SGHVS, CDR2 FQNEAQ. V was shortened by 2 bases and J by 4 bases, with 8 bases between the two germline ends. On this clone itself: Its cognate antigen is unknown.

TCRdb keeps only in-frame clones here, not all; method: immunoSEQ multiplex PCR. The sample records under 750,000 clones, roughly 72% being singletons. This TCR was sampled from a woman aged 25 to 45 in good health. The sequenced sample consisted of memory CD4+ T cells sorted from blood. Described subset: CD45RA-negative fraction. The J gene is TRBJ2-5, the V gene TRBV7-8, with no clear D. CDR3 in amino acids: CASSLRPGETQYF. In nucleotides, the CDR3 is TGTGCCAGCAGCTTACGCCCCGGAGAGACCCAGTACTTC.